This is a list of T cell receptor beta chains from one sample in a study of cytomegalovirus exposure and HLA in healthy donors. Clones were read by immunoSEQ multiplex PCR, and TCRdb kept only the in-frame ones, dropping some. Of fewer than 120,000 clones detected, over 60% appear once; the ten largest clones hold 2.5% to 3%. The material sequenced was PBMCs. These receptors originate from a woman aged 55-70 years in good health and CMV-seropositive. The CDR3 runs from the conserved cysteine through the conserved F or W. The D gene is left open where the match is weak. Rows give clone size only sometimes, using once, few, many, or a class for an expanded clone.

size: .; V: TRBV7-9; J: TRBJ2-4; D: .; CDR3: CASSIMRAGKNIQYF; DNA: TGTGCCAGCAGCATCATGCGGGCAGGCAAAAACATTCAGTACTTC
size: .; V: TRBV15; J: TRBJ1-5; D: .; CDR3: CATSKEVYNQPQHF; DNA: TGTGCCACCAGCAAGGAGGTGTACAATCAGCCCCAGCATTTT
size: .; V: TRBV29-1; J: TRBJ1-6; D: .; CDR3: CSVLTDYNSPLHF; DNA: TGCAGCGTATTGACAGATTATAATTCACCCCTCCACTTT
size: .; V: TRBV5-4; J: TRBJ2-7; D: .; CDR3: CASSPGGFPYEQYF; DNA: TGTGCCAGCAGTCCAGGGGGGTTCCCCTACGAGCAGTACTTC
size: .; V: TRBV10-1; J: TRBJ2-5; D: .; CDR3: CASSESRETQYF; DNA: TGCGCCAGCAGTGAGTCGCGAGAGACCCAGTACTTC
size: .; V: TRBV7-8; J: TRBJ2-5; D: .; CDR3: CASSRLGGRETQYF; DNA: TGTGCCAGCAGCCGCCTCGGGGGGCGGGAGACCCAGTACTTC
size: once; V: TRBV15; J: TRBJ2-7; D: .; CDR3: CATSRDNSYEQYF; DNA: TGTGCCACCAGCAGGGACAACTCCTACGAGCAGTACTTC
size: .; V: TRBV7-3; J: TRBJ2-3; D: .; CDR3: CASSLRRRNKTSSTDTQYF; DNA: TGTGCCAGCAGCTTAAGGCGGCGGAATAAAACGTCTAGCACAGATACGCAGTATTTT
size: few; V: TRBV5-4; J: TRBJ2-3; D: .; CDR3: CASSLVPWRGDTQYF; DNA: TGTGCCAGCAGCTTGGTCCCCTGGAGGGGAGATACGCAGTATTTT
size: few; V: TRBV6-1; J: TRBJ1-4; D: .; CDR3: CASSGTGDQAEKLFF; DNA: TGTGCCAGCAGTGGAACCGGGGATCAAGCTGAAAAACTGTTTTTT
size: .; V: TRBV7-3; J: TRBJ2-1; D: TRBD2; CDR3: CASSPTGTSGSNEQFF; DNA: TGTGCCAGCAGCCCGACCGGGACTAGCGGTTCCAATGAGCAGTTCTTC
size: .; V: TRBV18; J: TRBJ1-1; D: .; CDR3: CASSLQANTEAFF; DNA: TGTGCCAGCTCACTACAGGCTAACACTGAAGCTTTCTTT
size: .; V: TRBV4-1; J: TRBJ1-2; D: .; CDR3: CASSQGRGGAPYGYTF; DNA: TGCGCCAGCAGCCAGGGCCGGGGAGGGGCTCCCTATGGCTACACCTTC
size: few; V: TRBV5-1; J: TRBJ2-7; D: TRBD1; CDR3: CASSATGGRSYEQYF; DNA: TGCGCCAGCAGCGCAACAGGGGGACGCTCCTACGAGCAGTACTTC
size: few; V: TRBV11-2; J: TRBJ2-2; D: .; CDR3: CASSLVWGGANTGELFF; DNA: TGTGCCAGCAGCTTAGTATGGGGCGGAGCGAACACCGGGGAGCTGTTTTTT
size: .; V: TRBV5-1; J: TRBJ2-3; D: .; CDR3: CASSVDPTSTDTQYF; DNA: TGCGCCAGCAGCGTGGACCCGACTAGCACAGATACGCAGTATTTT
size: .; V: TRBV5-1; J: TRBJ2-1; D: .; CDR3: CASSLEGSAGYDEQFF; DNA: TGCGCCAGCAGCTTGGAAGGCAGCGCTGGGTATGATGAGCAGTTCTTC
size: .; V: TRBV6-5; J: TRBJ2-7; D: TRBD2; CDR3: CATAMYSGSGYEQYF; DNA: TGTGCCACCGCCATGTATAGCGGGAGTGGGTACGAGCAGTACTTC
size: .; V: TRBV15; J: TRBJ2-1; D: TRBD2; CDR3: CATSRDPGLAGSYNEQFF; DNA: TGTGCCACCAGCAGAGATCCGGGACTAGCGGGTTCCTACAATGAGCAGTTCTTC
size: .; V: TRBV5-4; J: TRBJ2-1; D: TRBD1; CDR3: CASSEGGFSYNEQFF; DNA: TGTGCCAGCAGTGAAGGGGGCTTCTCCTACAATGAGCAGTTCTTC
size: .; V: TRBV28; J: TRBJ2-7; D: .; CDR3: CASSSQGISYEQYF; DNA: TGTGCCAGCAGTTCACAGGGAATTTCCTACGAGCAGTACTTC
size: many; V: TRBV6-5; J: TRBJ1-1; D: TRBD1; CDR3: CASRKAGGTEAFF; DNA: TGTGCCAGCAGAAAAGCAGGGGGCACTGAAGCTTTCTTT
size: .; V: TRBV7-3; J: TRBJ2-1; D: .; CDR3: CASSFGGTEQFF; DNA: TGTGCCAGCAGCTTCGGCGGGACCGAGCAGTTCTTC
size: .; V: TRBV27; J: TRBJ1-5; D: .; CDR3: CASSPGMSGQPQHF; DNA: TGTGCCAGCAGTCCAGGGATGTCGGGTCAGCCCCAGCATTTT
size: few; V: TRBV6-6; J: TRBJ2-5; D: .; CDR3: CASSYRDTEETQYF; DNA: TGTGCCAGCAGTTATCGGGACACTGAAGAGACCCAGTACTTC
size: .; V: TRBV19; J: TRBJ1-5; D: .; CDR3: CASKREGNNQPQHF; DNA: TGTGCCAGTAAACGGGAGGGGAACAATCAGCCCCAGCATTTT
size: .; V: TRBV27; J: TRBJ1-1; D: TRBD1; CDR3: CASSLEPGGWTEAFF; DNA: TGTGCCAGCAGTTTAGAGCCAGGGGGCTGGACTGAAGCTTTCTTT
size: .; V: TRBV4-1; J: TRBJ2-1; D: TRBD2; CDR3: CASSQGTSGSSRDEQFF; DNA: TGCGCCAGCAGCCAAGGGACTAGCGGGAGCTCTAGGGATGAGCAGTTCTTC
size: .; V: TRBV7-3; J: TRBJ2-1; D: TRBD2; CDR3: CASSLIVPSGGQFNEQFF; DNA: TGTGCCAGCAGCTTAATCGTTCCTAGCGGCGGTCAATTCAATGAGCAGTTCTTC
size: .; V: TRBV7-3; J: TRBJ2-1; D: .; CDR3: CASSFGENEQFF; DNA: TGTGCCAGCAGCTTCGGGGAGAATGAGCAGTTCTTC
size: .; V: TRBV6-5; J: TRBJ2-5; D: .; CDR3: CASSQGRGVETQYF; DNA: TGTGCCAGCAGCCAGGGGCGAGGTGTGGAGACCCAGTACTTC
size: .; V: TRBV5-1; J: TRBJ2-1; D: .; CDR3: CASSLDLRVDNEQFF; DNA: TGCGCCAGCAGCTTGGATCTTCGGGTTGACAATGAGCAGTTCTTC
size: .; V: TRBV27; J: TRBJ1-6; D: .; CDR3: CASSFRGGSPLHF; DNA: TGTGCCAGCAGTTTTAGGGGAGGATCACCCCTCCACTTT
size: .; V: TRBV9; J: TRBJ1-1; D: TRBD1; CDR3: CASSSPAGGSWNENTEAFF; DNA: TGTGCCAGCAGCTCCCCGGCAGGGGGCTCTTGGAATGAGAACACTGAAGCTTTCTTT
size: .; V: TRBV7-3; J: TRBJ2-7; D: TRBD2; CDR3: CASSFKAGGRQYF; DNA: TGTGCCAGCAGCTTCAAGGCGGGGGGCAGGCAGTACTTC
size: few; V: TRBV7-2; J: TRBJ1-4; D: TRBD1; CDR3: CASSPRQGGGEKLFF; DNA: TGTGCCAGCAGCCCTCGACAGGGCGGAGGCGAAAAACTGTTTTTT
size: .; V: TRBV29-1; J: TRBJ1-2; D: TRBD1; CDR3: CSVVDREKGYGYTF; DNA: TGCAGCGTTGTCGACAGGGAGAAGGGCTATGGCTACACCTTC
size: .; V: TRBV7-9; J: TRBJ2-7; D: .; CDR3: CSSSLVGGLAHEQYF; DNA: TGTTCCAGCAGCTTAGTAGGTGGGCTAGCACACGAGCAGTACTTC
size: once; V: TRBV2; J: TRBJ2-1; D: .; CDR3: CASSGTYHNEQFF; DNA: TGTGCCAGCAGTGGAACTTACCACAATGAGCAGTTCTTC
size: once; V: TRBV5-6; J: TRBJ2-7; D: TRBD1; CDR3: CASSRPGGGEQYF; DNA: TGTGCCAGCAGCCGACCAGGGGGCGGCGAGCAGTACTTC
size: .; V: TRBV30; J: TRBJ1-1; D: TRBD1; CDR3: CAWRDRGEGTEAFF; DNA: TGTGCCTGGAGAGACAGGGGGGAAGGAACTGAAGCTTTCTTT
size: once; V: TRBV6-5; J: TRBJ2-7; D: .; CDR3: CASSYPDSSSEQYF; DNA: TGTGCCAGCAGTTACCCTGATAGTTCCTCCGAGCAGTACTTC
size: .; V: TRBV7-2; J: TRBJ1-5; D: .; CDR3: CASSAQPQVGRPQHF; DNA: TGTGCCAGCAGCGCACAACCGCAGGTGGGTCGGCCCCAGCATTTT
size: .; V: TRBV27; J: TRBJ2-1; D: .; CDR3: CASGAQVGNPNEQFF; DNA: TGTGCCAGCGGGGCCCAGGTGGGGAACCCCAATGAGCAGTTCTTC
size: .; V: TRBV28; J: TRBJ2-2; D: TRBD2; CDR3: CASSPLAGGLNTGELFF; DNA: TGTGCCAGCAGTCCACTAGCGGGAGGGCTTAACACCGGGGAGCTGTTTTTT
size: .; V: TRBV4-1; J: TRBJ2-5; D: TRBD2; CDR3: CASSQWTSLGETQYF; DNA: TGCGCCAGCAGCCAATGGACTAGCTTGGGGGAGACCCAGTACTTC
size: few; V: TRBV18; J: TRBJ1-1; D: TRBD1; CDR3: CASTWTGETEAFF; DNA: TGTGCCAGCACTTGGACAGGGGAAACTGAAGCTTTCTTT
size: .; V: TRBV6-5; J: TRBJ2-4; D: TRBD1; CDR3: CASEPGQGKNIQYF; DNA: TGTGCCAGCGAACCGGGACAGGGGAAAAACATTCAGTACTTC
size: .; V: TRBV5-1; J: TRBJ1-1; D: TRBD1; CDR3: CASRQGSANTEAFF; DNA: TGCGCCAGCCGACAGGGGTCCGCGAACACTGAAGCTTTCTTT
size: few; V: TRBV27; J: TRBJ1-1; D: .; CDR3: CASSFFSLGGKNTEAFF; DNA: TGTGCCAGCAGTTTTTTTTCCCTGGGAGGGAAGAACACTGAAGCTTTCTTT
size: .; V: TRBV11-2; J: TRBJ2-1; D: TRBD2; CDR3: CASSLGGVDQPYNEQFF; DNA: TGTGCCAGCAGCTTGGGGGGGGTTGACCAGCCCTACAATGAGCAGTTCTTC
size: .; V: TRBV2; J: TRBJ2-1; D: TRBD2; CDR3: CASSETGGSWIEEQFF; DNA: TGTGCCAGCAGTGAAACGGGAGGGAGTTGGATAGAGGAGCAGTTCTTC
size: once; V: TRBV18; J: TRBJ2-1; D: TRBD2; CDR3: CASSPPGLGLYNEQFF; DNA: TGTGCCAGCTCACCACCGGGACTAGGGCTATACAATGAGCAGTTCTTC
size: .; V: TRBV28; J: TRBJ1-2; D: .; CDR3: CASSLWAGNYGYTF; DNA: TGTGCCAGCAGTTTATGGGCGGGGAACTATGGCTACACCTTC
size: .; V: TRBV25-1; J: TRBJ1-2; D: TRBD1; CDR3: CASSLQGAQYGYTF; DNA: TGTGCCAGCAGCCTACAGGGGGCGCAGTATGGCTACACCTTC
size: .; V: TRBV21-1; J: TRBJ2-7; D: .; CDR3: CASSKVKGQRLHEQYF; DNA: TGTGCCAGCAGCAAAGTGAAGGGACAGAGGTTACACGAGCAGTACTTC
size: .; V: TRBV29-1; J: TRBJ2-5; D: TRBD2; CDR3: CSGGGGSGQETQYF; DNA: TGCAGCGGGGGAGGCGGGAGTGGCCAAGAGACCCAGTACTTC
size: few; V: TRBV4-1; J: TRBJ2-7; D: TRBD2; CDR3: CASSRSGLVGDYEQYF; DNA: TGCGCCAGCAGCCGCTCGGGACTAGTGGGGGACTACGAGCAGTACTTC
size: few; V: TRBV28; J: TRBJ1-1; D: .; CDR3: CASRRTERTEAFF; DNA: TGTGCCAGCAGAAGGACAGAAAGGACTGAAGCTTTCTTT